The rows below give T cell receptor beta chains drawn from one sample of a study of T cell changes during pregnancy in multiple sclerosis. TCRdb's table, derived via immunoSEQ multiplex PCR, lists solely in-frame clones and lacks some. Here the sample spans more than 55,000 clones, approximately 91% being singletons. The specimen comprised peripheral blood, sampled in the second trimester of pregnancy. The receptors here all came from a female donor with multiple sclerosis, enrolled in a pregnancy study. Both conserved end residues are part of each CDR3. The D gene is left open where the match is weak. Clone size is stated in some rows and not others, as once, few, many or a class when expanded.

V	J	D	size	CDR3	DNA
TRBV11-3	TRBJ1-2	NA	NA	CASSPRVPYGYTF	TGTGCCAGCAGCCCCCGCGTACCCTATGGCTACACCTTC
TRBV5-5	TRBJ2-7	TRBD1	NA	CASSDPDRVYEQYF	TGTGCCAGCAGCGATCCGGACAGGGTCTATGAGCAGTACTTC
TRBV29-1	TRBJ2-2	TRBD1	NA	CSVRDREYGELFF	TGCAGCGTCCGGGACAGGGAGTACGGGGAGCTGTTTTTT
TRBV30	TRBJ2-5	NA	NA	CAWSVLGETQYF	TGTGCCTGGAGTGTACTAGGAGAGACCCAGTACTTC
TRBV7-3	TRBJ2-3	NA	NA	CASSLSSSTDTQYF	TGTGCCAGCAGCTTATCGAGTAGCACAGATACGCAGTATTTT
TRBV2	TRBJ1-5	NA	NA	CASGGMGWPQHF	TGTGCCAGCGGGGGGATGGGGTGGCCCCAGCATTTT
TRBV27	TRBJ1-1	TRBD1	NA	CASSSRQGARTEAFF	TGTGCCAGCAGCTCCCGACAGGGGGCGAGGACTGAAGCTTTCTTT
TRBV7-3	TRBJ2-7	NA	NA	CASSLTQGYEQYF	TGTGCCAGCAGCTTAACACAGGGATACGAGCAGTACTTC
TRBV5-1	TRBJ2-5	NA	NA	CASRGPQETQYF	TGCGCCAGCCGGGGTCCCCAAGAGACCCAGTACTTC
TRBV30	TRBJ2-4	TRBD2	NA	CAWSVPSGGNIQYF	TGTGCCTGGAGTGTACCCAGCGGGGGTAACATTCAGTACTTC
TRBV5-1	TRBJ1-5	TRBD1	NA	CASSSRQGQPQHF	TGCGCCAGCAGCTCAAGACAGGGTCAGCCCCAGCATTTT
TRBV11-2	TRBJ1-1	TRBD1	NA	CASSLESTGGKIF	TGTGCCAGCAGCTTAGAAAGTACAGGGGGCAAAATCTTT
TRBV5-1	TRBJ2-3	TRBD2	NA	CASSLGASAGGVTDTQYF	TGCGCCAGCAGCTTGGGGGCCTCAGCGGGGGGAGTCACAGATACGCAGTATTTT
TRBV5-1	TRBJ2-3	TRBD2	NA	CASSLGPPSGGADTQYF	TGCGCCAGCAGCTTGGGGCCCCCTAGCGGGGGGGCAGATACGCAGTATTTT
TRBV21-1	TRBJ1-5	NA	NA	CASSHGLGGQPQHF	TGTGCCAGCAGCCACGGACTGGGGGGTCAGCCCCAGCATTTT
TRBV6-5	TRBJ1-1	NA	once	CASSYSGGNTEAFF	TGTGCCAGCAGTTACTCCGGGGGGAACACTGAAGCTTTCTTT
TRBV29-1	TRBJ1-2	NA	NA	CSVEDRYWYGYTF	TGCAGCGTTGAAGACCGCTACTGGTATGGCTACACCTTC
TRBV5-1	TRBJ1-1	NA	NA	CASSLFQTNTEAFF	TGCGCCAGCAGCTTGTTTCAAACTAACACTGAAGCTTTCTTT
TRBV19	TRBJ2-7	NA	once	CASSPSDRDFYEQYF	TGTGCCAGTAGTCCCAGCGACAGAGATTTCTACGAGCAGTACTTC
TRBV6-1	TRBJ1-2	NA	NA	CASSEFLGENGYTF	TGTGCCAGCAGTGAATTCTTGGGAGAGAATGGCTACACCTTC
TRBV29-1	TRBJ1-5	TRBD1	NA	CSVREATGGSNQPQHF	TGCAGCGTCCGCGAGGCTACAGGGGGCAGCAATCAGCCCCAGCATTTT
TRBV2	TRBJ1-2	NA	NA	CASSEQAFYGYTF	TGTGCCAGCAGTGAACAGGCCTTCTATGGCTACACCTTC
TRBV5-4	TRBJ1-2	TRBD1	NA	CASSSGQRRYGYTF	TGTGCCAGCAGCTCGGGACAGCGTCGCTATGGCTACACCTTC
TRBV7-7	TRBJ2-5	TRBD2	NA	CASSKIGTSGGETQYF	TGTGCTAGCAGTAAAATCGGGACTAGCGGGGGAGAGACCCAGTACTTC
TRBV5-4	TRBJ1-4	NA	NA	CASSPTTGYNEKLFF	TGTGCCAGCAGTCCCACGACAGGATATAATGAAAAACTGTTTTTT
TRBV7-8	TRBJ2-2	TRBD1	once	CASSSTGGGFYTGELFF	TGTGCCAGCAGCTCAACAGGGGGCGGGTTTTATACCGGGGAGCTGTTTTTT
TRBV5-1	TRBJ1-1	TRBD1	NA	CASRDPGQGDTAFF	TGCGCCAGCAGGGATCCGGGACAGGGGGATACGGCTTTCTTT
TRBV5-1	TRBJ2-1	NA	NA	CASSLSLASDEQFF	TGCGCCAGCAGCTTGAGCCTAGCGAGCGATGAGCAGTTCTTC
TRBV28	TRBJ1-2	NA	NA	CASSLGRLSYGYTF	TGTGCCAGCAGTTTAGGCAGGCTTTCCTATGGCTACACCTTC